What follows are 27 T cell receptor beta chains derived from one specimen sequenced in a study of blood T cell repertoires in COVID-19. Sequencing was performed with immunoSEQ multiplex PCR; in TCRdb, only in-frame clones are kept and a portion is missing. The profile shows more than 95,000 clones, more than 70% of them singletons. What was sequenced was peripheral blood. The receptors here all came from a woman aged 55-69 years in a cohort sampled during active or convalescent COVID-19.

This clone showed up just once. This rearrangement joins TRBV2 to TRBJ1-2; the D gene is possibly TRBD1 (5 bases). The CDR3 length is 14 residues. Trimming shortened V by 1 base and J by 4 bases, and 10 bases separated the two germline ends. CDR1 and CDR2 (germline): SNHLY, FYNNEI. The CDR3 nucleotides read TGTGCCAGCAGTGAAGGTCCCGGGGGCTATGGCTACACCTTC. Its protein product is CASSEGPGGYGYTF.

The chain uses TRBV15 and TRBJ2-7; 10 bases line up with TRBD1. Germline-derived CDR1 and CDR2 are LNHNV and YYDKDF (reference sequence). The CDR3 runs to 15 residues. Germline trimming cut 0 bases from V and 4 bases from J; bases unmatched to any gene: 3. CDR3 DNA: TGTGCCACCAGCAGAGAAAGGGACAGGGGATACGAGCAGTACTTC. The encoded protein is CATSRERDRGYEQYF.

This chain connects TRBV19 to TRBJ1-2; 7 nucleotides align to TRBD1. The CDR3 is 15 residues long. CDR1 is LNHDA and CDR2 is SQIVND in the germline V gene (reference sequence). With 2 bases clipped from V and 1 base from J, the junction kept 4 bases outside the gene matches. The DNA of the CDR3 is TGTGCCAGTAGTATAAACGACAGGGTTAACTATGGCTACACCTTC. Encoded protein: CASSINDRVNYGYTF.

The V and J genes are TRBV18 and TRBJ1-1; D is uncertain. The CDR3 runs 14 residues. CDR1 and CDR2 from the germline V gene are KGHSH and LQKENI. Trimming shortened V by 1 base and J by 0 bases, and 6 bases separated the two germline ends. CDR3 sequence (DNA): TGTGCCAGCTCACCACAGGCGGTGAACACTGAAGCTTTCTTT. This codes for CASSPQAVNTEAFF.

The gene calls are TRBV19 and TRBJ2-3; 14 bases fit TRBD2. The CDR3 is made up of 18 amino acids. In germline, CDR1 is LNHDA, CDR2 SQIVND (reference sequence). V lost 4 bases, J lost 3 bases, and 9 bases stayed unmatched. CDR3 region: CASSRRLAGGRLTDTQYF. The CDR3 nucleotides read TGTGCCAGTAGTAGGCGACTAGCGGGGGGGCGCTTGACAGATACGCAGTATTTT.

The chain uses TRBV18 and TRBJ1-1; 7 bases map to TRBD1. Trimming took 3 bases from V and 3 from J; bases not matched to a gene: 7. CDR1 is KGHSH, CDR2 LQKENI, per germline. There are 15 residues in the CDR3. In DNA, the CDR3 is TGTGCCAGCTCACCCAGGGGGATTGGTGACACTGAAGCTTTCTTT. Amino acid sequence: CASSPRGIGDTEAFF. The full variable domain, rest sourced from reference TRBV18 and TRBJ1-1, is NAGVMQNPRHLVRRRGQEARLRCSPMKGHSHVYWYRQLPEEGLKFMVYLQKENIIDESGMPKERFSAEFPKEGPSILRIQQVVRGDSAAYFCASSPRGIGDTEAFFGQGTRLTVV.

The rearrangement links TRBV19 to TRBJ1-5, with D perhaps TRBD1 (5 bases). With 4 bases removed from V and 5 bases from J, the gap between germline ends came to 6 bases. CDR3 length: 12 amino acids. Germline values: CDR1 LNHDA, CDR2 SQIVND (reference sequence). The CDR3 bases are TGTGCCAGTAGTAGGGGGGATCAGCCCCAGCATTTT. It codes for CASSRGDQPQHF.

This clone showed up just once. The rearrangement joins TRBV6-5 to TRBJ2-1; a weak D match, TRBD1 (6 bases). The length of the CDR3 is 14 residues. From germline, CDR1 is MNHEY and CDR2 SVGAGI. V dropped 6 bases and J dropped 13 bases, with 22 bases sitting between them. The CDR3 sequence: CASSLVGTGTTQFF. The CDR3 DNA is TGTGCCAGCAGCCTAGTGGGCACCGGGACAACTCAGTTCTTC.

The CDR3 region is CSAPGTGPFF. Here the CDR3 DNA reads TGCAGTGCCCCCGGGACAGGGCCTTTCTTT. The rearrangement joins TRBV20-1 to TRBJ1-1, with 9 bases lining up with TRBD1. The V gene's germline CDR1 is DFQATT and CDR2 SNEGSKA (reference sequence). This CDR3 is built from 10 residues. The J segment lost 12 bases and the V segment lost 6 bases, leaving 5 bases of the junction unmatched.

The rearrangement uses TRBV5-6 and TRBJ2-3; 10 bases are a match to TRBD1. The V gene end was trimmed by 3 bases and the J gene end by 3 bases; junction bases not matched to a gene: 7. The CDR3 has 16 amino acids. Per germline, CDR1 SGHDT and CDR2 YYEEEE. CDR3 protein: CASSSIPGQGTDTQYF. The CDR3 DNA reads as TGTGCCAGCAGCTCAATACCGGGACAGGGGACAGATACGCAGTATTTT. Using reference TRBV5-6 and TRBJ2-3 for the parts outside the CDR3, the full variable domain is DAGVTQSPTHLIKTRGQQVTLRCSPKSGHDTVSWYQQALGQGPQFIFQYYEEEERQRGNFPDRFSGHQFPNYSSELNVNALLLGDSALYLCASSSIPGQGTDTQYFGPGTRLTVL.

This clone was seen once. V usage is TRBV10-3 and J usage is TRBJ2-5; D ambiguous. Germline CDR1 is ENHRY and CDR2 is SYGVKD. Trimming cost V 1 base and J 2 bases, with 8 bases left between them. The CDR3 extends over 14 amino acids. CDR3 amino acids: CAISELLSQETQYF. CDR3 nucleotides: TGTGCCATCAGTGAGTTGCTGAGTCAAGAGACCCAGTACTTC.

The chain employs TRBV9 and TRBJ2-7; the D gene is possibly TRBD2 (5 bases). CDR1 is SGDLS, CDR2 YYNGEE, per germline. V was clipped by 3 bases and J by 2 bases, with 9 bases between them. The CDR3 is 13 residues long. The CDR3 sequence is CASSDGVTYEQYF. CDR3 nucleotide sequence: TGTGCCAGCAGCGACGGGGTTACCTACGAGCAGTACTTC.

The chain has TRBV5-5 and TRBJ1-1; TRBD1 aligns across 8 bases. Trimming cost V 4 bases and J 5 bases; bases outside gene matches: 10. The CDR3 runs to 15 residues. Germline V CDR1 and CDR2: SGHKS, YYEKEE (reference sequence). CDR3 nucleotides: TGTGCCAGCAGCACCCCGGACAGGGTCGAAACTGAAGCTTTCTTT. Translated, it gives CASSTPDRVETEAFF.

The chain combines TRBV7-9 with TRBJ2-7, with a tentative D call TRBD1 (6 bases). In germline, CDR1 is SEHNR, CDR2 FQNEAQ (reference sequence). V dropped 5 bases and J dropped 3 bases, with 11 bases sitting between them. This CDR3 is built from 13 residues. The DNA of the CDR3 is TGTGCCAGCAGCCCTGGGACAATCTACGAGCAGTACTTC. Protein: CASSPGTIYEQYF.

V usage is TRBV18 and J usage is TRBJ2-7; a weak D match, TRBD2 (5 bases). CDR1 and CDR2 (germline): KGHSH, LQKENI. The V end lost 1 base, the J end lost 7 bases, and 17 bases lay between the germline ends. This CDR3 region has 15 residues. CDR3 residues: CASSPRAGLGVEQYF. The CDR3 DNA reads TGTGCCAGCTCACCACGGGCGGGCCTCGGGGTAGAGCAGTACTTC.

The rearrangement joins TRBV4-1 to TRBJ1-3; 8 bases map to TRBD1. The CDR3 has 16 amino acids. Germline V gene sequence: CDR1 MGHRA, CDR2 YSYEKL. V lost 3 bases, J lost 5 bases, and 9 bases stayed unmatched. Here the CDR3 reads CASSQGQARGRNTIYF. For the CDR3, the DNA is TGCGCCAGCAGCCAGGGACAGGCCCGCGGAAGAAACACCATATATTTT.

The genes are TRBV28 and TRBJ1-4, with TRBD1 as a possible D gene (6 bases). Between the trimmed V and J ends, which lost 1 base and 2 bases, there was a span of 11 bases. The CDR3 contains 16 residues. Germline V gives CDR1 MDHEN, CDR2 SYDVKM. DNA for the CDR3: TGTGCCAGCAGTTTATTGCGGGGGGCGACTAATGAAAAACTGTTTTTT. This sequence encodes CASSLLRGATNEKLFF.

The gene calls are TRBV2 and TRBJ1-2, with a tentative D call TRBD1 (6 bases). The V end lost 2 bases, the J end lost 7 bases, and 14 bases lay between the germline ends. This CDR3 has 14 amino acids. Germline V gene lookup returns CDR1 SNHLY and CDR2 FYNNEI. The CDR3 DNA is TGTGCCAGCAGTGAATCCGGACAGAGGTCTGGCTACACCTTC. This gives the protein CASSESGQRSGYTF.

V and J are TRBV5-6 and TRBJ1-1; a possible D gene is TRBD1 (6 bases). Looked up from germline, CDR1 is SGHDT and CDR2 is YYEEEE. Trimming left V 3 bases short and J 0 bases short, with 12 bases between. CDR3 length: 15 amino acids. The CDR3 sequence is CASSSGGALNTEAFF. In DNA form, the CDR3 reads TGTGCCAGCAGCTCGGGGGGCGCCTTGAACACTGAAGCTTTCTTT.

CDR3 loop: CASSLGQGVYGYTF. CDR3 bases: TGTGCCAGCTCGCTGGGACAGGGCGTATATGGCTACACCTTC. The genes are TRBV18 and TRBJ1-2; 9 positions match TRBD1. The V and J ends lost 6 bases and 5 bases, in that order; junction bases with no gene match: 7. The germline gives CDR1 KGHSH, CDR2 LQKENI. The CDR3 extends over 14 amino acids.

CDR3 sequence: CATSEAGVDEQFF. CDR3 nucleotides: TGTGCCACCAGTGAAGCAGGGGTGGATGAGCAGTTCTTC. This chain joins TRBV24-1 and TRBJ2-1, with D maybe TRBD1 (6 bases). The length of the CDR3 is 13 residues. CDR1 is KGHDR, CDR2 SFDVKD, per germline. Trimming took off 4 bases at V and 8 bases at J, with 11 bases between the two ends.

The chain uses TRBV7-2 and TRBJ1-3, with a tentative D call TRBD1 (5 bases). The CDR3 extends over 14 amino acids. Trimming took off 3 bases at V and 6 bases at J, with 12 bases between the two ends. Germline V gene lookup returns CDR1 SGHTA and CDR2 FQGNSA. The CDR3 DNA reads TGTGCCAGCAGCTTGCAACAGGTGGAAAACACCATATATTTT. Amino acid sequence: CASSLQQVENTIYF.

The rearrangement uses TRBV30 and TRBJ2-5; no clear D. The CDR3 has 15 residues. Trimming removed 2 bases at V and 2 bases at J, with 15 bases between. Per the germline V gene, CDR1 is GTSNPN and CDR2 is SVGIG (reference sequence). In DNA, the CDR3 is TGTGCCTGGAGTTTCGGCCAGAGAGCGCAAGAGACCCAGTACTTC. As protein: CAWSFGQRAQETQYF. Drawing the rest from reference TRBV30 and TRBJ2-5, the complete variable domain is SQTIHQWPATLVQPVGSPLSLECTVEGTSNPNLYWYRQAAGRGLQLLFYSVGIGQISSEVPQNLSASRPQDRQFILSSKKLLLSDSGFYLCAWSFGQRAQETQYFGPGTRLLVL.

The CDR3, as DNA: TGTGCCAGCAGCAGGAACCCCGGGGGGGAGACGAATGAAAAACTGTTTTTT. As protein: CASSRNPGGETNEKLFF. The rearrangement links TRBV9 to TRBJ1-4; a weak D match, TRBD1 (5 bases). Trimming shortened V by 4 bases and J by 5 bases, and 21 bases separated the two germline ends. CDR3 length: 17 amino acids. Germline-derived CDR1 and CDR2 are SGDLS and YYNGEE.

The gene calls are TRBV19 and TRBJ1-5; no definite D call. The V end lost 6 bases, the J end lost 1 base, and 7 bases lay between the germline ends. The CDR3 runs to 13 residues. Germline V lookup: CDR1 LNHDA, CDR2 SQIVND (reference sequence). The CDR3 DNA reads TGTGCCAGTAGCTATTGGAGCAATCAGCCCCAGCATTTT. It codes for CASSYWSNQPQHF.

This clone was detected once. The chain carries TRBV9 and TRBJ2-5; 7 positions agree with TRBD2. With V trimmed by 0 bases and J by 1 base, 3 bases remained unmatched. The CDR3 spans 15 residues. CDR1 and CDR2 (germline): SGDLS, YYNGEE. CDR3: CASSVAGGSQETQYF. DNA of the CDR3: TGTGCCAGCAGCGTAGCGGGGGGTTCCCAAGAGACCCAGTACTTC.

V is TRBV5-1 and J is TRBJ1-4; 8 positions agree with TRBD1. Germline V gene lookup returns CDR1 SGHRS and CDR2 YFSETQ. V lost 4 bases to trimming and J lost 6 bases; unmatched junction nucleotides: 5. This CDR3 is 14 amino acids long. CDR3 sequence reads: CASSPDRVDEKLFF. The CDR3 region has the DNA TGCGCCAGCAGCCCGGACAGGGTTGATGAAAAACTGTTTTTT.